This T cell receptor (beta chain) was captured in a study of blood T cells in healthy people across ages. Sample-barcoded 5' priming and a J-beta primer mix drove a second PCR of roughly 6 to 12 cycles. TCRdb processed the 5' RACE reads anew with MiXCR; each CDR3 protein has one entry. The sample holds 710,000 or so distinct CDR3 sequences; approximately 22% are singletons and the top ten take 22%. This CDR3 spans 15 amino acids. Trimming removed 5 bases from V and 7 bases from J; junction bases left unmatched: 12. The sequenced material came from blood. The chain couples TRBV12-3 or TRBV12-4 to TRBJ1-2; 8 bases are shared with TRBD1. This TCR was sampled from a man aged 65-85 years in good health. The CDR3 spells CASSAGTGRSSGYTF. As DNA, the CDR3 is TGTGCCAGCAGTGCCGGGACAGGCCGGTCTTCTGGCTACACCTTC.